The 8 T cell receptor beta chains below were found in one sample sequenced in a study of CD8 T cells in ankylosing spondylitis. MiXCR, run by TCRdb on the 5' RACE reads, gives a single entry per CDR3 protein. The sample has tens of thousands of distinct CDR3 sequences, roughly 5.3% seen once; the top ten hold less than 2%. Sequencing was carried out using blood, either unsorted or a sorted T cell fraction (not recorded which). The receptors shown here come from a female donor with ankylosing spondylitis or in good health (not recorded which).

The CDR3 DNA reads TGTGCCAGCAGCAAAGAAAAGACAGCCCTCACCGGGGAGCTGTTTTTT. As protein: CASSKEKTALTGELFF. The chain recombines TRBV21-1 with TRBJ2-2; TRBD1 was called by the table and not checked on the DNA. TRBV21-1 counts as a pseudogene. The CDR3 extends over 16 amino acids.

This clonotype was counted many times. The V call is TRBV9, the J call TRBJ1-2, with a weak D call TRBD1 (5 bases). V was pared by 3 bases and J by 4 bases, with 10 bases between. CDR1 and CDR2 (germline): SGDLS, YYNGEE. The CDR3 loop spans 13 amino acids. The DNA of the CDR3 is TGTGCCAGCAGCGACGACAGCTTCTATGGCTACACCTTC. Its translation is CASSDDSFYGYTF. Based on the CDR3 plus reference TRBV9 and TRBJ1-2, the full variable domain is DSGVTQTPKHLITATGQRVTLRCSPRSGDLSVYWYQQSLDQGLQFLIQYYNGEERAKGNILERFSAQQFPDLHSELNLSSLELGDSALYFCASSDDSFYGYTFGSGTRLTVV.

This clonotype came up many times. J is TRBJ1-2 and V is TRBV9, with 8 positions matching TRBD1. This CDR3 is 13 amino acids long. Germline V gene sequence: CDR1 SGDLS, CDR2 YYNGEE. Germline trimming cut 2 bases from V and 8 bases from J; bases unmatched to any gene: 5. The CDR3 coding sequence is TGTGCCAGCAGCGTGACAGGGGAGGGGGGCTACACCTTC. Its translation is CASSVTGEGGYTF.

This clonotype came up a few times. The chain is built from TRBV9 and TRBJ2-3; possibly TRBD1 for D (5 bases). The V gene's germline CDR1 is SGDLS and CDR2 YYNGEE. V lost 0 bases to trimming and J lost 4 bases, with 9 bases between them. The CDR3 length is 14 residues. CDR3 sequence (DNA): TGTGCCAGCAGCGTAGGGGGCTCCTCAGATACGCAGTATTTT. Translated: CASSVGGSSDTQYF.

This clonotype has a count of ten or more. The chain uses TRBV9 and TRBJ2-3, with TRBD2 identical over 13 bases. The V and J ends lost 2 bases and 6 bases, in that order; junction bases with no gene match: 3. The CDR3 sequence is 15 residues long. CDR1 and CDR2 (germline): SGDLS, YYNGEE. This CDR3 reads CASSVGLAGKDTQYF. In nucleotides, the CDR3 is TGTGCCAGCAGCGTGGGACTAGCGGGGAAGGATACGCAGTATTTT.

This clonotype was found many times. The rearrangement uses TRBV9 and TRBJ2-1; 10 bases fit TRBD2. Trimming at V came to 0 bases and at J to 7 bases, leaving 4 bases not matched to a gene. The CDR3 sequence is 15 residues long. Germline CDR1 reads SGDLS; CDR2 reads YYNGEE. CDR3 sequence: CASSVVSGGRNEQFF. CDR3 sequence (DNA): TGTGCCAGCAGCGTAGTTAGCGGGGGGAGGAATGAGCAGTTCTTC. The full variable domain, completed using reference TRBV9 and TRBJ2-1, is DSGVTQTPKHLITATGQRVTLRCSPRSGDLSVYWYQQSLDQGLQFLIQYYNGEERAKGNILERFSAQQFPDLHSELNLSSLELGDSALYFCASSVVSGGRNEQFFGPGTRLTVL.

This sequence joins TRBV9 and TRBJ2-1; a possible D gene is TRBD2 (6 bases). Trimming removed 0 bases from V and 0 bases from J, with 10 bases in between. The CDR3 consists of 16 residues. The germline gives CDR1 SGDLS, CDR2 YYNGEE. Written as DNA, the CDR3 is TGTGCCAGCAGCGTAGGGACTACCAGCTCCTACAATGAGCAGTTCTTC. Its translation: CASSVGTTSSYNEQFF.

This clonotype was counted ten times or more. This sequence joins TRBV9 and TRBJ2-5; the D call may be TRBD1 or TRBD2 (5 bases each). Trimming removed 4 bases at V and 4 bases at J, with 17 bases between. CDR1 and CDR2 (germline): SGDLS, YYNGEE. The CDR3 spans 15 residues. In nucleotides, the CDR3 is TGTGCCAGCAGCATTGGGACCCCCGTAGGAGAGACCCAGTACTTC. Protein: CASSIGTPVGETQYF.